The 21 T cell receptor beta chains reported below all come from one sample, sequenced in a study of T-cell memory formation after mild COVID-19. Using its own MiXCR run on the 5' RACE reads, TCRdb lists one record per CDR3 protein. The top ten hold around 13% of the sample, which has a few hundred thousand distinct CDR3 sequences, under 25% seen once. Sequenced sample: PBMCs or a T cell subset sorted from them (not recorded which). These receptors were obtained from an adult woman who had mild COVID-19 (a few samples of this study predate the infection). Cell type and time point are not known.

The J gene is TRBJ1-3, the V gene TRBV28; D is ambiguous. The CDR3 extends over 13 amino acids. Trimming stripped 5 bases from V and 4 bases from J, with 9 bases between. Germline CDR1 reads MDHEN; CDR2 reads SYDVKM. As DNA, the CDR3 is TGTGCCAGCAGTGCCTTTAACGGAAACACCATATATTTT. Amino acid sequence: CASSAFNGNTIYF.

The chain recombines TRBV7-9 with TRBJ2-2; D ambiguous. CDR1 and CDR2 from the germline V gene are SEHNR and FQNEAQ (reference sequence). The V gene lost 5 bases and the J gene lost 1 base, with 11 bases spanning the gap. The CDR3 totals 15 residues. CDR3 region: CASSRRTENTGELFF. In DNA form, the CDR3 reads TGTGCCAGCAGCCGAAGGACGGAGAACACCGGGGAGCTGTTTTTT.

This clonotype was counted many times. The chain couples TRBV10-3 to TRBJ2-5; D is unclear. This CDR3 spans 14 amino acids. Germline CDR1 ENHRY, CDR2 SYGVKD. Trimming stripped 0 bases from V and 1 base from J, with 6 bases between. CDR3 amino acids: CAISESGSQETQYF. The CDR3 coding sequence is TGTGCCATCAGTGAGTCGGGCAGCCAAGAGACCCAGTACTTC.

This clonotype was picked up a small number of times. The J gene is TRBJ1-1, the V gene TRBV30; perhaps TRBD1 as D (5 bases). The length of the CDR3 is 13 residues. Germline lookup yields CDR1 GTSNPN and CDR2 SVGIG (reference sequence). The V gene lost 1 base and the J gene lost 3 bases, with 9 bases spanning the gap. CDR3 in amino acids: CAWSGGGYTEAFF. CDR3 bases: TGTGCCTGGAGTGGGGGCGGCTACACTGAAGCTTTCTTT.

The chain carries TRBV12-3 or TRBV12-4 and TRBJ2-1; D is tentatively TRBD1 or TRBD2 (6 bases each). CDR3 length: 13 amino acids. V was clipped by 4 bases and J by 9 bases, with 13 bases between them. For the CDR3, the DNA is TGTGCCAGCAGTTGGCTAGAGGGGGGTGAGCAGTTCTTC. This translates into CASSWLEGGEQFF.

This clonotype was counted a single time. The CDR3 reads CAASRGLAGGQYF. DNA of the CDR3: TGTGCCGCCTCGAGAGGCCTTGCGGGGGGGCAGTACTTC. The chain employs TRBV10-3 and TRBJ2-7, with 8 bases aligning to TRBD2. V shed 11 bases and J 9 bases; nucleotides not matched to a gene: 15. CDR3 length: 13 residues. Germline assignment: CDR1 ENHRY and CDR2 SYGVKD.

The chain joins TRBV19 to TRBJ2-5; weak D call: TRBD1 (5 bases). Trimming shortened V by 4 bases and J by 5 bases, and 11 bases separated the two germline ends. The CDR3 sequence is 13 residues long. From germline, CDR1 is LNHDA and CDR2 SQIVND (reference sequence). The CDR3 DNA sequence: TGTGCCAGTAGTAGGGGCAGGACGGAGACCCAGTACTTC. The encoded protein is CASSRGRTETQYF. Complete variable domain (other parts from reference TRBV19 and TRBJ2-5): DGGITQSPKYLFRKEGQNVTLSCEQNLNHDAMYWYRQDPGQGLRLIYYSQIVNDFQKGDIAEGYSVSREKKESFPLTVTSAQKNPTAFYLCASSRGRTETQYFGPGTRLLVL.

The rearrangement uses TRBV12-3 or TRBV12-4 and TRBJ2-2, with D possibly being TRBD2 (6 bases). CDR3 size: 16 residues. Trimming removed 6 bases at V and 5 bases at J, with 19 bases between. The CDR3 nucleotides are TGTGCCAGCAGCCCGACCTGGGGGAGGAGGACCGGGGAGCTGTTTTTT. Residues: CASSPTWGRRTGELFF.

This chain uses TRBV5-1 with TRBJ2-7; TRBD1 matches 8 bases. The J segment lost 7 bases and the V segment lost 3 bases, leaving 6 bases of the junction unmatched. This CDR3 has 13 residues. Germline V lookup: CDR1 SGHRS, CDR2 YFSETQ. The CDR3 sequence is CASSSSGGSEQYF. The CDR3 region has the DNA TGCGCCAGCAGCTCGTCAGGGGGCAGTGAGCAGTACTTC.

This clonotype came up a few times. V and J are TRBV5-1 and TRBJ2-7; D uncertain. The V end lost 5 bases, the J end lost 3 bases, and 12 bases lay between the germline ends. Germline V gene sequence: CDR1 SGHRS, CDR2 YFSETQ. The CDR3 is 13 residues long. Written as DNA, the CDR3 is TGCGCCAGCAGACGACGGACCGACTACGAGCAGTACTTC. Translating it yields CASRRRTDYEQYF.

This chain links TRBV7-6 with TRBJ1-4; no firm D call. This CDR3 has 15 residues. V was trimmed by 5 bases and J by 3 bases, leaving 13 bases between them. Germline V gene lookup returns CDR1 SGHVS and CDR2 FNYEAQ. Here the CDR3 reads CASSLEGSPNEKLFF. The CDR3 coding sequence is TGTGCCAGCAGCCTCGAGGGATCACCTAATGAAAAACTGTTTTTT.

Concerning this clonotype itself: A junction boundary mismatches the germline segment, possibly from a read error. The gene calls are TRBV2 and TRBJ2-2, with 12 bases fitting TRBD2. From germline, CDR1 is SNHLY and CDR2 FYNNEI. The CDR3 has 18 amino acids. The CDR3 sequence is CSSRSGTSGGPDTGELFF. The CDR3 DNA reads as TGTTCCAGCAGATCCGGAACTAGCGGGGGGCCGGACACCGGGGAGCTGTTTTTT.

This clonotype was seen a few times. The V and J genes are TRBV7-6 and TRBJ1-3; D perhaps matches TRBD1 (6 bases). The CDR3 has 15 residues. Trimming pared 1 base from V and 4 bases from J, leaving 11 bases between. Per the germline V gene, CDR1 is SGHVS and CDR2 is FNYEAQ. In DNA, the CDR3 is TGTGCCAGCAGCTTAGGACAGGCTGGAGGAAACACCATATATTTT. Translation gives CASSLGQAGGNTIYF.

This CDR3 reads CAWSMTVTDTQYF. The CDR3 coding sequence is TGTGCCTGGAGCATGACAGTCACAGATACGCAGTATTTT. The chain links TRBV30 to TRBJ2-3, with a possible D match to TRBD1 (5 bases). Trimming cost V 3 bases and J 2 bases, with 9 bases left between them. There are 13 residues in the CDR3. The germline V gene has CDR1 GTSNPN and CDR2 SVGIG (reference sequence).

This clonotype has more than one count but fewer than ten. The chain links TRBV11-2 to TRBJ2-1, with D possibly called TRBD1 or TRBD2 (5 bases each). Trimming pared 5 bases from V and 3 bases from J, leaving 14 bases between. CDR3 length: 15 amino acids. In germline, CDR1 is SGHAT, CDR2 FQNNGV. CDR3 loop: CASSRDDQNYNEQFF. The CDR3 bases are TGTGCCAGCAGCCGGGACGACCAGAACTACAATGAGCAGTTCTTC.

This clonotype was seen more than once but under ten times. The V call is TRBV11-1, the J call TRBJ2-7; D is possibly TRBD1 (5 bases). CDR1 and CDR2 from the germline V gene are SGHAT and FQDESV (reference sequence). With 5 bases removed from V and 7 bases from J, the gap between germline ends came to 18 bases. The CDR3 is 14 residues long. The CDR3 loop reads CASSPSFNSGEQYF. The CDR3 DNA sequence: TGTGCCAGCAGCCCCTCCTTCAACTCAGGGGAGCAGTACTTC.

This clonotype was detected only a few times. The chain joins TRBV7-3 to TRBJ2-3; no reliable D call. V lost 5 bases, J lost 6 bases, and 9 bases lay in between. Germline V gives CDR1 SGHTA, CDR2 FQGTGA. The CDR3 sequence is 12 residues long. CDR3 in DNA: TGTGCCAGCAGCCGAGAAAGGGATACGCAGTATTTT. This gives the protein CASSRERDTQYF.

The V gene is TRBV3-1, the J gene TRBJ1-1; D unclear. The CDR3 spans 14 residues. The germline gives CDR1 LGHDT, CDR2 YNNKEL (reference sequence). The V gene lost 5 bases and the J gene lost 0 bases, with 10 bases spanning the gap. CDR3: CASSGGPMNTEAFF. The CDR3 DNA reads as TGTGCCAGCAGCGGCGGCCCGATGAACACTGAAGCTTTCTTT.

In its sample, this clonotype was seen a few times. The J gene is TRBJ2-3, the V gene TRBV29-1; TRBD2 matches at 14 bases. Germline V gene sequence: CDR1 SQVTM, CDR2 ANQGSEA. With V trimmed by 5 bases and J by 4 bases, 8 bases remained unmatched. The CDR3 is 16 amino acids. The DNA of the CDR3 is TGCAGCGTTCGTGGGGGACTAGCGGGAGTGGCAGATACGCAGTATTTT. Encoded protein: CSVRGGLAGVADTQYF.

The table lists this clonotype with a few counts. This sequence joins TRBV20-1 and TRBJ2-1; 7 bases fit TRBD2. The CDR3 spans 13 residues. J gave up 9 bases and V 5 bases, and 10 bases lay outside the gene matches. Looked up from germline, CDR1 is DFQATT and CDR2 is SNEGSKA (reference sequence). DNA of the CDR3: TGCAGTGCTGAGAGGGCGGGAGCCCGTGAGCAGTTCTTC. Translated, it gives CSAERAGAREQFF.

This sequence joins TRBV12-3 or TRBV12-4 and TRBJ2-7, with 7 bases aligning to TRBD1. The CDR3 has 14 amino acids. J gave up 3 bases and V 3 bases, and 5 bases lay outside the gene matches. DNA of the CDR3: TGTGCCAGCAGTTTGAGGGGACAGAACTACGAGCAGTACTTC. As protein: CASSLRGQNYEQYF.